This entry lists 21 T cell receptor beta chains sequenced from one sample in a study of molecular identifiers for immune sequencing clone quantification. A single record per CDR3 protein comes from TCRdb applying MiXCR to the PCR reads. This sample has 400,000 to 600,000 distinct CDR3 sequences; under 30% occur once, and the top ten carry under 0.8%. Sequencing was carried out using naive CD8+ T cells from blood, with Jurkat cell RNA spiked in. Noted subset: FACS-sorted CD8+CD4-CCR7+CD45RA+ naive T cells. The receptors originated from a human donor in good health. Some libraries in this study had Jurkat cell RNA spiked in.

With regard to this clonotype: With a much larger clone just one base away, this may be a read error. The chain is built from TRBV7-9 and TRBJ2-5; D is unclear. With 1 base removed from V and 5 bases from J, the gap between germline ends came to 8 bases. There are 13 residues in the CDR3. Germline V lookup: CDR1 SEHNR, CDR2 FQNEAQ (reference sequence). The CDR3: CASSLEFMETQYF. The CDR3 DNA is TGTGCCAGCAGCTTAGAGTTTATGGAGACCCAGTACTTC. The whole variable domain, filled in from reference TRBV7-9 and TRBJ2-5, reads DTGVSQNPRHKITKRGQNVTFRCDPISEHNRLYWYRQTLGQGPEFLTYFQNEAQLEKSRLLSDRFSAERPKGSFSTLEIQRTEQGDSAMYLCASSLEFMETQYFGPGTRLLVL.

This clonotype was observed a few times. The chain employs TRBV12-5 and TRBJ2-1; 13 nucleotides line up with TRBD2. This CDR3 is 14 amino acids long. The junction had 2 bases not matched to a gene; V was cut back by 5 bases and J by 7 bases. In germline, CDR1 is LGHNT, CDR2 FRNRAP. The CDR3 sequence is CASGLGLAGNEQFF. DNA for the CDR3: TGTGCTAGTGGTCTGGGACTAGCGGGAAATGAGCAGTTCTTC.

This clonotype came up many times. V gene TRBV9 combines with J gene TRBJ1-1; D gene ambiguous. This CDR3 has 12 residues. CDR1 is SGDLS, CDR2 YYNGEE, per germline. Trimming took off 4 bases at V and 3 bases at J, with 7 bases between the two ends. The CDR3 DNA is TGTGCCAGCAGCCCTATGGACACTGAAGCTTTCTTT. It encodes CASSPMDTEAFF. The full variable domain, in which reference TRBV9 and TRBJ1-1 provide the parts outside the CDR3, is DSGVTQTPKHLITATGQRVTLRCSPRSGDLSVYWYQQSLDQGLQFLIQYYNGEERAKGNILERFSAQQFPDLHSELNLSSLELGDSALYFCASSPMDTEAFFGQGTRLTVV.

This clonotype was counted at least ten times. The chain is built from TRBV4-1 and TRBJ1-1, with D maybe TRBD1 (5 bases). V was trimmed by 4 bases and J by 0 bases, leaving 15 bases between them. The germline gives CDR1 MGHRA, CDR2 YSYEKL. This CDR3 has 16 residues. The CDR3 nucleotides read TGCGCCAGCAGCCGGACACCCGAGAACATGAACACTGAAGCTTTCTTT. This encodes CASSRTPENMNTEAFF.

In this sample, this clonotype turned up many times. The chain is built from TRBV7-9 and TRBJ2-1, with D possibly being TRBD2 (5 bases). The germline V gene encodes CDR1 SEHNR and CDR2 FQNEAQ (reference sequence). The V end was cut by 6 bases, the J end by 2 bases, with 14 bases between. This CDR3 comprises 15 residues. The CDR3 spells CASRTPWGAYNEQFF. The DNA of the CDR3 is TGTGCCAGCAGAACCCCGTGGGGAGCCTACAATGAGCAGTTCTTC. The full variable domain, rest sourced from reference TRBV7-9 and TRBJ2-1, is DTGVSQNPRHKITKRGQNVTFRCDPISEHNRLYWYRQTLGQGPEFLTYFQNEAQLEKSRLLSDRFSAERPKGSFSTLEIQRTEQGDSAMYLCASRTPWGAYNEQFFGPGTRLTVL.

This clonotype was seen once. This chain uses TRBV29-1 with TRBJ2-7, with a weak D call TRBD2 (5 bases). The germline V and J ends were trimmed by 0 bases and 5 bases, with 17 bases remaining between them. The germline V gene encodes CDR1 SQVTM and CDR2 ANQGSEA. The CDR3 runs to 15 residues. The CDR3 reads CSVEDWMGAGHEQYF. The CDR3 DNA follows: TGCAGCGTTGAAGATTGGATGGGAGCTGGCCACGAGCAGTACTTC.

Points on this clonotype: A much larger clone lies a single base off, so this may be a read error. The chain is built from TRBV14 and TRBJ2-3; D unresolved. This CDR3 comprises 17 residues. Germline V gene data show CDR1 as SGHDN and CDR2 as FVKESK. The CDR3 sequence: CASSQDIAGPATDPQYF. The CDR3 DNA reads as TGTGCCAGCAGCCAAGACATAGCAGGACCAGCCACAGATCCGCAGTATTTT.

This clonotype was seen ten or more times. The chain uses TRBV2 and TRBJ2-3, with 9 bases that match TRBD2. V was clipped by 6 bases and J by 4 bases; unmatched bases: 8. CDR3 length: 15 residues. From germline, CDR1 is SNHLY and CDR2 FYNNEI. CDR3 DNA: TGTGCCAGCAGGGAATGGCGGGAGGGCCCAGATACGCAGTATTTT. Its translation is CASREWREGPDTQYF.

The rearrangement uses TRBV6-2 or TRBV6-3 and TRBJ1-4; 7 bases map to TRBD1. With 0 bases clipped from V and 8 bases from J, the junction kept 9 bases outside the gene matches. Germline assignment: CDR1 MNHEY and CDR2 SVGEGT. There are 16 residues in the CDR3. This CDR3 reads CASSYSRDRGPEKLFF. CDR3 sequence (DNA): TGTGCCAGCAGTTACTCGAGGGACAGAGGACCGGAAAAACTGTTTTTT.

This clonotype was observed a few times. The chain joins TRBV6-5 to TRBJ1-1; 9 bases are a match to TRBD1. V shed 4 bases, J shed 7 bases, and the junction held 7 bases outside the gene matches. The CDR3 sequence is 14 residues long. Looked up from germline, CDR1 is MNHEY and CDR2 is SVGAGI. The DNA for the CDR3 is TGTGCCAGCAGTTCCGCCGGGACAGGGTTTGAAGCTTTCTTT. Protein product: CASSSAGTGFEAFF.

A word on this clonotype: Since a much larger clone is just one base distant, this may be a read error. This chain uses TRBV20-1 with TRBJ2-7; D may be TRBD1 (5 bases). Germline V gene data show CDR1 as DFQATT and CDR2 as SNEGSKA (reference sequence). This CDR3 has 13 residues. V was shortened by 5 bases and J by 0 bases, with 11 bases between the two germline ends. The CDR3 sequence is CSAGRVISYEQYF. The DNA of the CDR3 is TGCAGTGCTGGCAGGGTAATCTCCTACGAGCAGTACTTC.

This clonotype appeared a few times. V and J are TRBV27 and TRBJ1-5; D gene unclear. Germline loops: CDR1 MNHEY, CDR2 SMNVEV (reference sequence). The CDR3 runs to 16 residues. V was cut by 1 base and J by 0 bases, with 10 bases left in between. The CDR3 loop is CASSLYGTYSNQPQHF. CDR3 bases: TGTGCCAGCAGTTTATATGGCACCTATAGCAATCAGCCCCAGCATTTT.

Turning to this clonotype: This may be a read error, as it is one base from a much larger clone. The CDR3 end shows no conserved phenylalanine or tryptophan, and so a read error is likely. V gene TRBV14 combines with J gene TRBJ1-2; D is unresolved. The germline CDR1 and CDR2 sequences are SGHDN and FVKESK. V shed 4 bases and J shed 4 bases, with 16 bases lying between them. This CDR3 has 15 amino acids. The CDR3 DNA follows: TGTGCCAGCAGCCGAGTGGCAGGTGTTGCCTATGGCTACACCCTC. This translates into CASSRVAGVAYGYTL.

This clonotype has just a few counts. A junction end diverges from the germline sequence, so it may reflect a read error. The CDR3 coding sequence is TGTGCCAGCAGCGAATCGGGACTAGGCCAAGGGACCCAGTACTTC. Translation gives CASSESGLGQGTQYF. The chain couples TRBV9 to TRBJ2-5; 8 nucleotides align to TRBD2. Germline values: CDR1 SGDLS, CDR2 YYNGEE. The CDR3 is 15 amino acids.

This clonotype was detected a few times. The chain uses TRBV6-7 and TRBJ2-7; 14 bases align to TRBD2. TRBV6-7 is designated an ORF whose function remains uncertain. The CDR3 has 12 amino acids. The V gene end was trimmed by 11 bases and the J gene end by 8 bases; junction bases not matched to a gene: 5. CDR3 DNA sequence: TGTGCCGCGGGACTAGCGGGAGTACAGCAGTACTTC. Protein product: CAAGLAGVQQYF.

The chain joins TRBV6-2 or TRBV6-3 to TRBJ1-1; perhaps TRBD1 as D (6 bases). Germline assignment: CDR1 MNHEY and CDR2 SVGEGT. Trimming cost V 7 bases and J 0 bases, with 12 bases left between them. The CDR3 totals 14 residues. CDR3 DNA: TGTGCCAGCACTCCGGGGGGGCTGAACACTGAAGCTTTCTTT. Its protein is CASTPGGLNTEAFF.

This clonotype appeared many times. The chain links TRBV2 to TRBJ2-5, with 10 positions matching TRBD2. V shed 3 bases, J shed 1 base, and the junction held 8 bases outside the gene matches. CDR1 is SNHLY, CDR2 FYNNEI, per germline. The CDR3 contains 17 residues. The CDR3 here is CASSDGPTSGLQETQYF. CDR3 nucleotide sequence: TGTGCCAGCAGTGATGGACCGACTAGCGGGCTCCAAGAGACCCAGTACTTC. The variable domain in full, with the rest retrieved from reference TRBV2 and TRBJ2-5, is EPEVTQTPSHQVTQMGQEVILRCVPISNHLYFYWYRQILGQKVEFLVSFYNNEISEKSEIFDDQFSVERPDGSNFTLKIRSTKLEDSAMYFCASSDGPTSGLQETQYFGPGTRLLVL.

A few counts support this clonotype. This rearrangement joins TRBV12-3 or TRBV12-4 to TRBJ2-5, with D perhaps TRBD2 (6 bases). The CDR3 length is 12 residues. V was shortened by 8 bases and J by 5 bases, with 12 bases between the two germline ends. The CDR3 DNA follows: TGTGCCAGCCGGGGAGGAGTGGAGACCCAGTACTTC. Residues: CASRGGVETQYF.

There are many counts of this clonotype. V is TRBV3-1 and J is TRBJ2-5, with D unresolved. CDR3 length: 14 residues. CDR1 is LGHDT and CDR2 is YNNKEL in the germline V gene (reference sequence). Trimming stripped 2 bases from V and 5 bases from J, with 12 bases between. The CDR3 here is CASSQQSVPETQYF. CDR3 in DNA: TGTGCCAGCAGCCAACAGTCCGTCCCGGAGACCCAGTACTTC.

As to this clonotype: Because it lacks the conserved phenylalanine or tryptophan at the end, this CDR3 is likely a read error. The chain joins TRBV10-1 to TRBJ2-7, with TRBD1 identical over 9 bases. CDR1 is WNHNN, CDR2 SYGVQD, per germline (reference sequence). With V trimmed by 4 bases and J by 4 bases, 8 bases remained unmatched. The CDR3 sequence is 15 residues long. For the CDR3, the DNA is TGCGCCAGCAGTGCAACCGGGACAGGGTTTTACGAGCAGTACTCC. The encoded protein is CASSATGTGFYEQYS.

The chain couples TRBV19 to TRBJ2-3, with 8 bases aligning to TRBD1. The CDR3 sequence is 16 residues long. CDR1 is LNHDA, CDR2 SQIVND, per germline (reference sequence). With V trimmed by 11 bases and J by 3 bases, 16 bases remained unmatched. The CDR3 region is CASNRGTGGSTDTQYF. The CDR3 DNA is TGTGCCTCAAATAGGGGGACAGGTGGTTCGACAGATACGCAGTATTTT.